The 12 T cell receptor beta chains below all came from one sample that was sequenced in a study of cytomegalovirus exposure and HLA in healthy donors. Primers for the PCR totalled 60 Vbeta and 13 Jbeta. Produced via immunoSEQ multiplex PCR; TCRdb's table is partial and in-frame only. The sample includes roughly 100,000 clones, around 79% of them seen just once. What was sequenced was PBMCs. These receptors all come from a woman aged 35 to 49 in good health and CMV-seronegative.

Concerning this clone: The junction differs from germline at one of its ends, possibly a read error. The CDR3 sequence: CASSLQGPETQYF. CDR3 bases: TGTGCTAGCAGCTTACAGGGTCCGGAGACCCAGTACTTC. The chain couples TRBV7-7 to TRBJ2-5; D perhaps matches TRBD1 (6 bases). The germline V gene has CDR1 SSHAT and CDR2 FNYEAQ (reference sequence). This CDR3 has 13 residues.

A few counts support this clone. The chain joins TRBV7-6 to TRBJ2-7; TRBD2 is a possible D gene (5 bases). There are 15 residues in the CDR3. Germline assignment: CDR1 SGHVS and CDR2 FNYEAQ. V was shortened by 4 bases and J by 3 bases, with 16 bases between the two germline ends. The CDR3 nucleotides read TGTGCCAGCAGCTCCCCGGGGAGCCCGCTCTACGAGCAGTACTTC. It specifies CASSSPGSPLYEQYF.

This clone was seen a handful of times. V is TRBV6-4 and J is TRBJ2-2; D gene unclear. Germline loops: CDR1 MRHNA, CDR2 SNTAGT. The CDR3 has 16 amino acids. V was trimmed by 8 bases and J by 2 bases, leaving 18 bases between them. CDR3 sequence reads: CASSARLNLNTGELFF. In DNA, the CDR3 is TGTGCCAGCTCTGCTCGACTCAACTTAAACACCGGGGAGCTGTTTTTT.

This chain connects TRBV13 to TRBJ2-7; D is perhaps TRBD2 (6 bases). V shed 4 bases and J shed 6 bases, with 19 bases lying between them. The CDR3 length is 15 residues. Per the germline V gene, CDR1 is PRHDT and CDR2 is FYEKMQ (reference sequence). CDR3 bases: TGTGCCAGCAGCTCTGGGTGGGTACTAGCAAGCGAGCAGTACTTC. Residues: CASSSGWVLASEQYF. Complete variable domain (other parts from reference TRBV13 and TRBJ2-7): AAGVIQSPRHLIKEKRETATLKCYPIPRHDTVYWYQQGPGQDPQFLISFYEKMQSDKGSIPDRFSAQQFSDYHSELNMSSLELGDSALYFCASSSGWVLASEQYFGPGTRLTVT.

This rearrangement joins TRBV28 to TRBJ1-2; D remains ambiguous. The germline gives CDR1 MDHEN, CDR2 SYDVKM. Trimming removed 6 bases from V and 8 bases from J, with 7 bases in between. This CDR3 is 10 amino acids long. The DNA of the CDR3 is TGTGCCAGCAGCCACGGGGGCTACACCTTC. Translated: CASSHGGYTF.

This clone was seen a handful of times. This sequence joins TRBV7-2 and TRBJ2-1, with 7 bases fitting TRBD1. Germline CDR1 reads SGHTA; CDR2 reads FQGNSA. The ends lost 1 base at V and 0 bases at J; junction bases unmatched: 0. The CDR3 sequence is 15 residues long. DNA for the CDR3: TGTGCCAGCAGCTTAGACAGGGGCTCCTACAATGAGCAGTTCTTC. Protein sequence: CASSLDRGSYNEQFF.

The chain uses TRBV7-3 and TRBJ2-7, with 7 nucleotides matching TRBD1. This CDR3 spans 14 amino acids. V shed 2 bases and J 5 bases; nucleotides not matched to a gene: 6. Germline CDR1 reads SGHTA; CDR2 reads FQGTGA. The CDR3 reads CASSLGITGDEQYF. In DNA, the CDR3 is TGTGCCAGCAGCTTAGGAATTACAGGGGACGAGCAGTACTTC. Drawing the rest from reference TRBV7-3 and TRBJ2-7, the complete variable domain is GAGVSQTPSNKVTEKGKYVELRCDPISGHTALYWYRQSLGQGPEFLIYFQGTGAADDSGLPNDRFFAVRPEGSVSTLKIQRTERGDSAVYLCASSLGITGDEQYFGPGTRLTVT.

This clone showed up just a few times. The V gene is TRBV19, the J gene TRBJ2-2; TRBD2 aligns across 7 bases. The germline gives CDR1 LNHDA, CDR2 SQIVND (reference sequence). The CDR3 loop spans 14 amino acids. Germline trimming cut 11 bases from V and 16 bases from J; bases unmatched to any gene: 22. DNA for the CDR3: TGTGCCGAATTCTCCCCGTCTAGCGGCCCTTCGTCGTTTTTT. Amino acids: CAEFSPSSGPSSFF.

The chain carries TRBV7-3 and TRBJ2-1, with 9 bases aligning to TRBD2. Trimming removed 2 bases from V and 6 bases from J; junction bases left unmatched: 5. The CDR3 has 15 amino acids. The germline CDR1 and CDR2 sequences are SGHTA and FQGTGA. In nucleotides, the CDR3 is TGTGCCAGCAGCTTAGCGGGGGGGTTAGGCAATGAGCAGTTCTTC. This codes for CASSLAGGLGNEQFF.

The table lists this clone with a count of one. The chain uses TRBV30 and TRBJ2-1; TRBD2 matches 8 bases. The J segment lost 5 bases and the V segment lost 2 bases, leaving 11 bases of the junction unmatched. Germline CDR1 reads GTSNPN; CDR2 reads SVGIG (reference sequence). The CDR3 has 16 residues. Here the CDR3 reads CAWSQPRTGGNNEQFF. The CDR3 nucleotides read TGTGCCTGGAGTCAACCCCGAACGGGGGGGAACAATGAGCAGTTCTTC. Using reference TRBV30 and TRBJ2-1 for the parts outside the CDR3, the full variable domain is SQTIHQWPATLVQPVGSPLSLECTVEGTSNPNLYWYRQAAGRGLQLLFYSVGIGQISSEVPQNLSASRPQDRQFILSSKKLLLSDSGFYLCAWSQPRTGGNNEQFFGPGTRLTVL.

The V gene is TRBV30, the J gene TRBJ2-1; 10 bases map to TRBD1. The CDR3 consists of 13 residues. After removal of 4 bases from V and 8 bases from J, the junction contained 5 bases not matched to a gene. The germline V gene has CDR1 GTSNPN and CDR2 SVGIG (reference sequence). In DNA, the CDR3 is TGTGCCTGGAATGGACAGGGGGGCGATGAGCAGTTCTTC. Its protein is CAWNGQGGDEQFF.

This clone has only a few counts. The rearrangement links TRBV9 to TRBJ2-3; 12 positions match TRBD2. J lost 3 bases, V lost 1 base, and 9 bases had no gene match. Per the germline V gene, CDR1 is SGDLS and CDR2 is YYNGEE. This CDR3 has 18 amino acids. DNA for the CDR3: TGTGCCAGCAGCGTACGCCTAGCGGGAGGGCCCTCGACAGATACGCAGTATTTT. It is translated as CASSVRLAGGPSTDTQYF.